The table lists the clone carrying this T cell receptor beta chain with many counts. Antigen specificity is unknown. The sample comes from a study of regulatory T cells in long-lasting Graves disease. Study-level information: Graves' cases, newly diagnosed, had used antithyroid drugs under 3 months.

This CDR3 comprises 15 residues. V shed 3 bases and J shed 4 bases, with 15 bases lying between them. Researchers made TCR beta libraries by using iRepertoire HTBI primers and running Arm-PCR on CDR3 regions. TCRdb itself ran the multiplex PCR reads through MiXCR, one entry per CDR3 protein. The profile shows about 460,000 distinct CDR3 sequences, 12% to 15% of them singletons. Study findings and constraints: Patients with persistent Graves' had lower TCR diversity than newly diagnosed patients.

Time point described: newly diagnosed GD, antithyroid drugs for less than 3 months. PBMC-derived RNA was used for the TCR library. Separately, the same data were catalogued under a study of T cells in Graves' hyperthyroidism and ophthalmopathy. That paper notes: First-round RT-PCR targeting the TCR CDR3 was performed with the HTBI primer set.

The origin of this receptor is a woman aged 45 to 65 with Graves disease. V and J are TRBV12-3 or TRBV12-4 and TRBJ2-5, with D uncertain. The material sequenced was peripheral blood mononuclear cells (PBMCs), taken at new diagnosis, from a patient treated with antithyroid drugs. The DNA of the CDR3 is TGTGCCAGCAGTTTTTTTGGAGCTCGGACAGAGACCCAGTACTTC. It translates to CASSFFGARTETQYF.